This entry concerns a single TCR beta chain. The CDR3 runs to 16 residues. V lost 3 bases to trimming and J lost 4 bases; unmatched junction nucleotides: 13. The germline V gene has CDR1 SQVTM and CDR2 ANQGSEA. This record belongs to a study of identical twins. cDNA molecules carried unique molecular identifiers, and template switching added a universal primer site. A single record per CDR3 protein comes from TCRdb applying MiXCR to the 5' RACE reads. The table lists over 200,000 distinct CDR3 sequences, under 8.5% of them singletons. The same specimen was also included in a second study, on T cells expressing NK-cell markers. According to that study: What remained unclear was the HCMV specificity of expanded NKG2C+ T cell clones.

The rearrangement joins TRBV29-1 to TRBJ2-7; TRBD2 aligns across 9 bases. The sample consisted of CD8+ T cells sorted from blood. This TCR came from a woman aged 18-29 years in good health. The CDR3 loop reads CSVDAWLAGGGYEQYF. CDR3 bases: TGCAGCGTTGACGCCTGGTTGGCGGGAGGGGGGTACGAGCAGTACTTC.